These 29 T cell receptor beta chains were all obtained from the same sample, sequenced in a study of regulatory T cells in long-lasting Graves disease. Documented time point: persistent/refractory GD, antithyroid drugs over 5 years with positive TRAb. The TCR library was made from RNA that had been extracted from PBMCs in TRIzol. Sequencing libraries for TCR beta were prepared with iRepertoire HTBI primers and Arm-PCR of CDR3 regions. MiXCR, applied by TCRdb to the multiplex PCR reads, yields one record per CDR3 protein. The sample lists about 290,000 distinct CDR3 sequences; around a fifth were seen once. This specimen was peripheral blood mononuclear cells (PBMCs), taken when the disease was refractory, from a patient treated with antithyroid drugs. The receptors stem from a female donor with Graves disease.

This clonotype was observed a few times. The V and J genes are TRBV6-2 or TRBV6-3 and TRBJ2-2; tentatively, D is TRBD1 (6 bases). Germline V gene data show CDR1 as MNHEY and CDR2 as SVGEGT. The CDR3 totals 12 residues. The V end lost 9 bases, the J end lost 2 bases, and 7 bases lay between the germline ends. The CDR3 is CARDSNTGELFF. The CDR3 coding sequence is TGTGCCAGGGACAGCAACACCGGGGAGCTGTTTTTT.

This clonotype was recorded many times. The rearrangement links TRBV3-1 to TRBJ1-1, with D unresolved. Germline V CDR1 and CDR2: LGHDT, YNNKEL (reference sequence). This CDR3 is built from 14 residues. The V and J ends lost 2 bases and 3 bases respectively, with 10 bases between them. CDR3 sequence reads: CASSQPPEDTEAFF. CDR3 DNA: TGTGCCAGCAGCCAACCTCCGGAGGACACTGAAGCTTTCTTT.

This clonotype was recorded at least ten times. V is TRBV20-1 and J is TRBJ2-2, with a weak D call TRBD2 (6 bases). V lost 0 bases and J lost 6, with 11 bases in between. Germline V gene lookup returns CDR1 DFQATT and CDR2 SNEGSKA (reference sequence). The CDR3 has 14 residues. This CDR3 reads CSARDVRDSGELFF. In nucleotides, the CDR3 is TGCAGTGCTAGAGATGTTCGGGACTCCGGGGAGCTGTTTTTT.

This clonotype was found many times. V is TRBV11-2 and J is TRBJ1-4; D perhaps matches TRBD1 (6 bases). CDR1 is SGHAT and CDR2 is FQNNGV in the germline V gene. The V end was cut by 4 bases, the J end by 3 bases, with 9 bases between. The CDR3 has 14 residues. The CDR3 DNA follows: TGTGCCAGCAGCTCCGGACAGCCTAATGAAAAACTGTTTTTT. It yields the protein CASSSGQPNEKLFF.

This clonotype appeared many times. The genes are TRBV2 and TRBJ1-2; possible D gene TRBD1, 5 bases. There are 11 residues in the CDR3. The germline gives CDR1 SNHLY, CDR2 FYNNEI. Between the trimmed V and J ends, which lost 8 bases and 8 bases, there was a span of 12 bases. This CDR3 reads CASGGGLGYTF. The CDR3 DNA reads TGTGCCAGCGGGGGGGGGTTGGGCTACACCTTC.

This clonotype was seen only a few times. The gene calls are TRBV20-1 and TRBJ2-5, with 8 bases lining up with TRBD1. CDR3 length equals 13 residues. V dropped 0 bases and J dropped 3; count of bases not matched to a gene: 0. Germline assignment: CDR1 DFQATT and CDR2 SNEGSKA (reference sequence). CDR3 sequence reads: CSARETGEETQYF. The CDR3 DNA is TGCAGTGCTAGAGAGACAGGGGAAGAGACCCAGTACTTC.

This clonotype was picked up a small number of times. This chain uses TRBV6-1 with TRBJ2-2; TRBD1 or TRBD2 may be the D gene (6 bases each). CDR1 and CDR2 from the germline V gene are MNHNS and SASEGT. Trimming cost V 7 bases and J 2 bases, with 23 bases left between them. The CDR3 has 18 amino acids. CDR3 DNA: TGTGCCAGCACCGGACACACCAAGCAGGGGACTAACACCGGGGAGCTGTTTTTT. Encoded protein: CASTGHTKQGTNTGELFF.

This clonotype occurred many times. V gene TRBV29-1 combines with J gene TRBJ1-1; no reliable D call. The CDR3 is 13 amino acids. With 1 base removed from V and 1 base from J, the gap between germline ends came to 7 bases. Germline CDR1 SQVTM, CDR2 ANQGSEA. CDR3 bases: TGCAGCGTTGAAGTAGTGGGGAACACTGAAGCTTTCTTT. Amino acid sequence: CSVEVVGNTEAFF.

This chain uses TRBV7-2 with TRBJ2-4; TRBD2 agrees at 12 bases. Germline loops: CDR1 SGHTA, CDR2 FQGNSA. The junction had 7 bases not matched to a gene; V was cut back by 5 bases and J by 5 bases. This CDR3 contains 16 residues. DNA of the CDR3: TGTGCCAGCAGCCCCACTAGCGGGAGGTGGGAAAACATTCAGTACTTC. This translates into CASSPTSGRWENIQYF.

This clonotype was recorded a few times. The CDR3 protein is CASSGDSATNYGYTF. The DNA for the CDR3 is TGTGCCAGCAGTGGTGACAGTGCCACTAACTATGGCTACACCTTC. The chain employs TRBV6-2 or TRBV6-3 and TRBJ1-2, with TRBD1 as a possible D gene (5 bases). The CDR3 runs to 15 residues. Germline V gene data show CDR1 as MNHEY and CDR2 as SVGEGT. V lost 5 bases to trimming and J lost 0 bases, with 13 bases between them.

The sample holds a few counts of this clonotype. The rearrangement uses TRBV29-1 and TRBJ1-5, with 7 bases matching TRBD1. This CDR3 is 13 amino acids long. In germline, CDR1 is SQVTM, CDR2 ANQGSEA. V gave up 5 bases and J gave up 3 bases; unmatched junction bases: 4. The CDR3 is CSVSRGDNQPQHF. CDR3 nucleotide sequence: TGCAGCGTTTCCAGGGGGGACAATCAGCCCCAGCATTTT.

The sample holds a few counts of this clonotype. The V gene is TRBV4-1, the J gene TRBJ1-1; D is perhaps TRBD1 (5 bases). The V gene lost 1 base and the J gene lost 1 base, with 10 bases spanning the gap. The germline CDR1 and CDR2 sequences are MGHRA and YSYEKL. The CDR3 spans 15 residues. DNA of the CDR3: TGCGCCAGCAGCCAAGCTTCAGGGAAGAACACTGAAGCTTTCTTT. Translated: CASSQASGKNTEAFF.

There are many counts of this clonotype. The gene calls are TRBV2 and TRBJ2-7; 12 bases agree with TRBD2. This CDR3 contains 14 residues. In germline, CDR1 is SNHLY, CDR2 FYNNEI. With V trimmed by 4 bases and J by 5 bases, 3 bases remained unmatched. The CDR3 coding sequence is TGTGCCAGCAGTGGACTAGCGGGAGTGGACGAGCAGTACTTC. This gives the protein CASSGLAGVDEQYF.

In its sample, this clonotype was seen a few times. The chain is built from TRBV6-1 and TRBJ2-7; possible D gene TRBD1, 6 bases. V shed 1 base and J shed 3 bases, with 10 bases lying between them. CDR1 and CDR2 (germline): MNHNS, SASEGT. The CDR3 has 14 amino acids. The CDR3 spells CASSEDPDSYEQYF. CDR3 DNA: TGTGCCAGCAGTGAAGACCCGGACAGCTACGAGCAGTACTTC.

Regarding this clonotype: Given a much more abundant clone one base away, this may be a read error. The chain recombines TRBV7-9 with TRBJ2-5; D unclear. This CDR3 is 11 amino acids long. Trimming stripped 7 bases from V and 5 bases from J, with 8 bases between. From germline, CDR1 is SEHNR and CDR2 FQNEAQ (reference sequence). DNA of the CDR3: TGTGCCAGCACCTCGTTGGAGACCCAGTACTTC. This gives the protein CASTSLETQYF.

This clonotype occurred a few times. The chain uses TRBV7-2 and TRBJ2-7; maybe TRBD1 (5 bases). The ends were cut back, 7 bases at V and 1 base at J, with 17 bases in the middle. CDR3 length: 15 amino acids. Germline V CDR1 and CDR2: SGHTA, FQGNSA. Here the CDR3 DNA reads TGTGCCAGCACCTTGTCGATTGACAGTTCCTACGAGCAGTACTTC. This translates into CASTLSIDSSYEQYF.

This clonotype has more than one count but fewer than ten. In nucleotides, the CDR3 is TGCAGCGTCGAGCGGGAGAGCTCCTACGAGCAGTACTTC. Protein product: CSVERESSYEQYF. The chain couples TRBV29-1 to TRBJ2-7; 8 nucleotides line up with TRBD2. Trimming cost V 6 bases and J 0 bases; bases outside gene matches: 4. Per germline, CDR1 SQVTM and CDR2 ANQGSEA. CDR3 length equals 13 residues.

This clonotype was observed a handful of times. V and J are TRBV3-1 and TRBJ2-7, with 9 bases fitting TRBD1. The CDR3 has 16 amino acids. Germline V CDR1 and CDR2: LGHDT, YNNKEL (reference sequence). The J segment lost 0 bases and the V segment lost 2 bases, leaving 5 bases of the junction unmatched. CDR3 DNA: TGTGCCAGCAGCCAAACGAAGGGACAGGGCTCCTACGAGCAGTACTTC. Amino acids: CASSQTKGQGSYEQYF.

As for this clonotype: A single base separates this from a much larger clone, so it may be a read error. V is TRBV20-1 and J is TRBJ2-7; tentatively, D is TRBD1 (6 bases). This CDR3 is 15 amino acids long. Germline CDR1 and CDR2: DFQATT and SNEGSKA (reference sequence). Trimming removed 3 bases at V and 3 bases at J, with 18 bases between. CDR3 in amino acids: CSASHPDSRDYEQYF. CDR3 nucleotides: TGCAGTGCTAGCCACCCGGACAGCAGGGACTACGAGCAGTACTTC.

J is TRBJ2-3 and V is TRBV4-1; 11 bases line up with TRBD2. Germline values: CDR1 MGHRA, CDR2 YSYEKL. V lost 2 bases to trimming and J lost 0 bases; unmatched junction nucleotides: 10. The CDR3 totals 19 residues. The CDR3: CASSQFGLAGGSSTDTQYF. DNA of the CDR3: TGCGCCAGCAGCCAATTTGGGCTAGCGGGAGGATCTAGCACAGATACGCAGTATTTT.

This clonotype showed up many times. The CDR3 is CASSPEGLFEYF. DNA for the CDR3: TGTGCCAGCAGCCCTGAGGGTCTGTTCGAGTACTTC. The chain has TRBV5-5 and TRBJ2-5, with D perhaps TRBD2 (5 bases). Germline lookup yields CDR1 SGHKS and CDR2 YYEKEE (reference sequence). This CDR3 region has 12 residues. The V end lost 4 bases, the J end lost 12 bases, and 16 bases lay between the germline ends.

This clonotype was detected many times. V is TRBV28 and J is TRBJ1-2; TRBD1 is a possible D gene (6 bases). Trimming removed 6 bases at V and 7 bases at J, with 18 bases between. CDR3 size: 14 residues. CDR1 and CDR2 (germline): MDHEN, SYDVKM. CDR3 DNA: TGTGCCAGCAGCCCGGGACACGCTATGGCTGGCTACACCTTC. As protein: CASSPGHAMAGYTF.

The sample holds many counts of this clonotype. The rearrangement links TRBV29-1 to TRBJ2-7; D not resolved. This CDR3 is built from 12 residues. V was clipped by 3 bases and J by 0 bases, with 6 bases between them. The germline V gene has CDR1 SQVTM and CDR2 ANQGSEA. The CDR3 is CSVETPSYEQYF. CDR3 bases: TGCAGCGTTGAGACACCCTCCTACGAGCAGTACTTC.

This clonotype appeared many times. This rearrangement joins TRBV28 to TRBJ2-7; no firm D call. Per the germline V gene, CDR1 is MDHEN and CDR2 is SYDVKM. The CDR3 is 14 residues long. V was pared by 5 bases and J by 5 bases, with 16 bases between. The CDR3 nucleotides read TGTGCCAGCAGTGTCCGGACGGCCCCCCACGAGCAGTACTTC. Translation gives CASSVRTAPHEQYF.

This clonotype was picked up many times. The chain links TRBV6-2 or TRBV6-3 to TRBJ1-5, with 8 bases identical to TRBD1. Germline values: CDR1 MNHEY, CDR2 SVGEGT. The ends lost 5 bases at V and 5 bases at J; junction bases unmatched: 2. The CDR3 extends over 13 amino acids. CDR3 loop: CASSRQGYQPQHF. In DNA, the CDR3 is TGTGCCAGCAGTCGACAGGGGTATCAGCCCCAGCATTTT.

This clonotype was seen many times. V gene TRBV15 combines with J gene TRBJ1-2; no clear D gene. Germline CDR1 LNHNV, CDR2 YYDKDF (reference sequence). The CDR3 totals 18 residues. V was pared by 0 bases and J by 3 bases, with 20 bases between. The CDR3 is CATSRDYTDLGSDYGYTF. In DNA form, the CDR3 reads TGTGCCACCAGCAGAGATTACACCGATTTAGGGTCGGACTATGGCTACACCTTC. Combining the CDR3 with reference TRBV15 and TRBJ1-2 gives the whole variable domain DAMVIQNPRYQVTQFGKPVTLSCSQTLNHNVMYWYQQKSSQAPKLLFHYYDKDFNNEADTPDNFQSRRPNTSFCFLDIRSPGLGDTAMYLCATSRDYTDLGSDYGYTFGSGTRLTVV.

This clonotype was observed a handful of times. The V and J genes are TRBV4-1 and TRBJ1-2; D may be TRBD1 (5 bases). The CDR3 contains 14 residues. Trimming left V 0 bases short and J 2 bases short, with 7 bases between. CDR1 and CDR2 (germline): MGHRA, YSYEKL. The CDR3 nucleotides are TGCGCCAGCAGCCAAGAAGGGACGAACTATGGCTACACCTTC. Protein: CASSQEGTNYGYTF.

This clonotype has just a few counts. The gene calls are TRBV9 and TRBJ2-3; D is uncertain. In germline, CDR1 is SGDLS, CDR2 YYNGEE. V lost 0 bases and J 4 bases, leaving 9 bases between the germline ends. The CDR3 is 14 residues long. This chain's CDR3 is CASSVGSLADTQYF. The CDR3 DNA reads TGTGCCAGCAGCGTAGGGAGTTTGGCAGATACGCAGTATTTT.

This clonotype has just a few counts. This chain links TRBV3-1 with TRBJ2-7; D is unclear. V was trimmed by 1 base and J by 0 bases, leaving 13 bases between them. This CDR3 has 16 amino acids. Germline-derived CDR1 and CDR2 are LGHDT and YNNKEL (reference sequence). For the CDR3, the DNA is TGTGCCAGCAGCCAAGGGGGTAGTACAAACTCCTACGAGCAGTACTTC. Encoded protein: CASSQGGSTNSYEQYF.